This T cell receptor (beta chain) was observed in a study of cytomegalovirus exposure and HLA in healthy donors. A note on this clone: Antigen specificity is unknown.

Amplification used 60 Vbeta primers and 13 Jbeta primers. Assay: immunoSEQ multiplex PCR; the TCRdb copy retains only in-frame clones and omits some. Altogether some 150,000 clones are present, over 60% being singletons, with the ten largest covering around 1.9%. Study results and limitations: Accurate prediction of most subjects' HLA-A and HLA-B alleles from TCR beta sequences was reported. HLA allele associations emerged for around 15,000 TCR beta sequences in a later analysis, at 0.05 false discovery rate.

This receptor was obtained from a middle-aged woman in good health and CMV-seronegative. Material: PBMCs.

This CDR3 is CASSIQLAGAGEQYF. The CDR3 DNA follows: TGTGCCAGTAGTATACAACTAGCGGGAGCTGGTGAGCAGTACTTC. The chain couples TRBV19 to TRBJ2-7, with TRBD2 identical over 11 bases. V dropped 2 bases and J dropped 7; count of bases not matched to a gene: 7. The CDR3 is 15 amino acids. The germline CDR1 and CDR2 sequences are LNHDA and SQIVND (reference sequence).